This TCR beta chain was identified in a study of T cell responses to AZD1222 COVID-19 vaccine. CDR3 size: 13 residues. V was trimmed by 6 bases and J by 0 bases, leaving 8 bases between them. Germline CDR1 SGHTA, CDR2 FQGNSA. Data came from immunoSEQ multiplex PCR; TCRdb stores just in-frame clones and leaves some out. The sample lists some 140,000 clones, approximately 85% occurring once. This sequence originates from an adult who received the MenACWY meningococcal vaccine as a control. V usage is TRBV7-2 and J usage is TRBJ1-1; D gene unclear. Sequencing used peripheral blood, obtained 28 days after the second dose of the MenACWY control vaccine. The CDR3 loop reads CASSQFMNTEAFF. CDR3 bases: TGTGCCAGCAGTCAATTCATGAACACTGAAGCTTTCTTT.